Shown below are 10 T cell receptor beta chains from a single sample sequenced in a study of Graves' ophthalmopathy and Graves' hyperthyroidism. RNA transcripts yielded amplified TCR beta CDR3 regions. First-round RT-PCR with HTBI primers preceded a second-round multiplex PCR. TCRdb independently ran MiXCR on the multiplex PCR reads; one entry per CDR3 protein. The table records some 210,000 distinct CDR3 sequences, just under 30% of them present only once. Specimen: peripheral blood. These receptors originate from a man aged 50-59 years with Graves' ophthalmopathy.

This clonotype was seen ten or more times. The chain uses TRBV6-2 or TRBV6-3 and TRBJ2-2; unclear D gene. Trimming removed 8 bases at V and 7 bases at J, with 8 bases between. The CDR3 has 11 amino acids. CDR1 is MNHEY and CDR2 is SVGEGT in the germline V gene. As DNA, the CDR3 is TGTGCCAGCGGGCTGGGCGGGGAGCTGTTTTTT. Protein: CASGLGGELFF.

The sample holds many counts of this clonotype. The chain combines TRBV11-2 with TRBJ2-7; D not resolved. Germline lookup yields CDR1 SGHAT and CDR2 FQNNGV. The CDR3 is 11 amino acids. The ends were cut back, 5 bases at V and 7 bases at J, with 9 bases in the middle. CDR3 sequence (DNA): TGTGCCAGCAGCCCCGCCCGGGAGCAGTACTTC. It is translated as CASSPAREQYF.

The genes are TRBV28 and TRBJ2-7; D not certain. The CDR3 consists of 12 residues. The germline CDR1 and CDR2 sequences are MDHEN and SYDVKM. The V end lost 7 bases, the J end lost 6 bases, and 13 bases lay between the germline ends. The CDR3, as DNA: TGTGCCAGCACGGTTCTGGCCGGCGAGCAGTACTTC. Its protein product is CASTVLAGEQYF.

In this sample, this clonotype turned up once. The chain couples TRBV9 to TRBJ1-1; D is perhaps TRBD1 (5 bases). Germline-derived CDR1 and CDR2 are SGDLS and YYNGEE. V was trimmed by 0 bases and J by 5 bases, leaving 14 bases between them. The CDR3 contains 15 residues. In DNA form, the CDR3 reads TGTGCCAGCAGCGTAGATGGGGGGTTGGAAACTGAAGCTTTCTTT. This sequence encodes CASSVDGGLETEAFF.

The sample holds many counts of this clonotype. The V call is TRBV11-1, the J call TRBJ2-2; TRBD2 is a possible D gene (5 bases). V was clipped by 5 bases and J by 0 bases, with 13 bases between them. The CDR3 covers 16 residues. CDR1 and CDR2 (germline): SGHAT, FQDESV (reference sequence). The DNA for the CDR3 is TGTGCCAGCAGCCGAGCGGCACCCACGAACACCGGGGAGCTGTTTTTT. As protein: CASSRAAPTNTGELFF.

This clonotype occurred many times. V and J are TRBV20-1 and TRBJ1-2; unclear D gene. V lost 5 bases to trimming and J lost 3 bases, with 10 bases between them. Germline V gene lookup returns CDR1 DFQATT and CDR2 SNEGSKA (reference sequence). The CDR3 runs to 12 residues. CDR3 in DNA: TGCAGTGCTGCCCCTGTGGACTATGGCTACACCTTC. Its translation: CSAAPVDYGYTF.

CDR3 sequence (DNA): TGTGCCAGCAGTTTAAAGGTCCAACTGAACACTGAAGCTTTCTTT. Amino acids: CASSLKVQLNTEAFF. The chain has TRBV27 and TRBJ1-1; D is unresolved. Germline assignment: CDR1 MNHEY and CDR2 SMNVEV (reference sequence). This CDR3 is built from 15 residues. The V gene lost 2 bases and the J gene lost 0 bases, with 10 bases spanning the gap.

This clonotype showed up many times. This chain connects TRBV4-1 to TRBJ1-5; D is possibly TRBD1 (5 bases). This CDR3 is built from 17 residues. The germline gives CDR1 MGHRA, CDR2 YSYEKL. Trimming took off 0 bases at V and 5 bases at J, with 17 bases between the two ends. Written as DNA, the CDR3 is TGCGCCAGCAGCCAAGAGGTAGGGGTTGTTTGGGATCAGCCCCAGCATTTT. Protein sequence: CASSQEVGVVWDQPQHF.

The table lists this clonotype with many counts. This chain joins TRBV19 and TRBJ1-1; weak D call: TRBD1 (6 bases). CDR3 length: 13 residues. In germline, CDR1 is LNHDA, CDR2 SQIVND (reference sequence). The germline V and J ends were trimmed by 6 bases and 8 bases, with 16 bases remaining between them. The CDR3: CASSIQRGQEAFF. The CDR3 region has the DNA TGTGCCAGTAGCATACAACGGGGGCAGGAAGCTTTCTTT.

This chain uses TRBV6-2 or TRBV6-3 with TRBJ1-1; D might be TRBD1 (6 bases). V was pared by 7 bases and J by 1 base, with 22 bases between. Per the germline V gene, CDR1 is MNHEY and CDR2 is SVGEGT. The length of the CDR3 is 17 residues. CDR3 DNA sequence: TGTGCCAGCAACCTAAAGACAGGTGATTCTTGGAACACTGAAGCTTTCTTT. The encoded protein is CASNLKTGDSWNTEAFF.